Below are 5 T cell receptor beta chains sequenced from a single sample in a study of blood T cell repertoires in COVID-19. Clones were read by immunoSEQ multiplex PCR, and TCRdb kept only the in-frame ones, dropping some. This repertoire shows about 180,000 clones, 70% to 90% found once; its top ten account for around 8.6%. Sequences were obtained from peripheral blood. The receptors come from a man in his forties or fifties with active or convalescent COVID-19.

The chain combines TRBV6-1 with TRBJ2-6, with 9 bases identical to TRBD1. Germline assignment: CDR1 MNHNS and CDR2 SASEGT. With V trimmed by 2 bases and J by 0 bases, 11 bases remained unmatched. The length of the CDR3 is 20 residues. The DNA for the CDR3 is TGTGCCAGCAGTGAAAGCCTCGCGGGACAGGGAGACTCTGGGGCCAACGTCCTGACTTTC. Encoded protein: CASSESLAGQGDSGANVLTF.

This rearrangement joins TRBV25-1 to TRBJ2-5; 8 nucleotides line up with TRBD2. There are 14 residues in the CDR3. Germline V CDR1 and CDR2: MGHDK, SYGVNS. V lost 9 bases and J lost 5; bases outside the gene matches: 11. The CDR3 loop is CASSPRGAGETQYF. CDR3 DNA sequence: TGTGCCAGTAGTCCGCGGGGGGCCGGGGAGACCCAGTACTTC.

This sequence joins TRBV28 and TRBJ2-7, with 9 bases fitting TRBD1. V shed 6 bases, J shed 2 bases, and the junction held 5 bases outside the gene matches. CDR1 is MDHEN, CDR2 SYDVKM, per germline. The CDR3 spans 14 residues. Here the CDR3 reads CASSPQGAAYEQYF. In nucleotides, the CDR3 is TGTGCCAGCAGCCCACAGGGGGCGGCCTACGAGCAGTACTTC.

This sequence joins TRBV28 and TRBJ2-7; 9 bases line up with TRBD1. J lost 3 bases, V lost 7 bases, and 10 bases had no gene match. The CDR3 consists of 15 residues. Germline-derived CDR1 and CDR2 are MDHEN and SYDVKM. The CDR3 coding sequence is TGTGCCAGCACCCTACCGGGACAGGGAGTCTACGAGCAGTACTTC. This encodes CASTLPGQGVYEQYF.

This chain links TRBV24-1 with TRBJ2-1; 7 bases align to TRBD2. This CDR3 is 15 amino acids long. CDR1 and CDR2 (germline): KGHDR, SFDVKD. The J segment lost 7 bases and the V segment lost 2 bases, leaving 7 bases of the junction unmatched. CDR3 nucleotides: TGTGCCACCAGTGATTGGGGGAGGGAAGGAAATGAGCAGTTCTTC. Protein product: CATSDWGREGNEQFF.